This passage covers 5 T cell receptor beta chains from one sample sequenced in a study of human T cells and chemical hapten exposure. TCRdb ran MiXCR on the RACE reads and lists one entry per CDR3 protein. The data contain 85,000 to 100,000 distinct CDR3 sequences, around 10% of them singletons. As for time point: patch test 2, 6 weeks after DPC sensitization. Treatment described: therapeutic diphenylcyclopropenone sensitization with weekly scalp DPC. The specimen comprised whole blood, sampled in connection with sensitization to the hapten diphenylcyclopropenone (DPC). The receptors shown here come from a man aged 35 to 55 with alopecia areata. Some clones in this sample may be carry-over from other donors' samples.

The chain links TRBV7-8 to TRBJ1-1; D not resolved. The CDR3 loop spans 14 amino acids. V gave up 5 bases and J gave up 1 base, with 11 bases separating them. Looked up from germline, CDR1 is SGHVS and CDR2 is FQNEAQ. Here the CDR3 reads CASSPTQANTEAFF. CDR3 nucleotide sequence: TGTGCCAGCAGCCCGACTCAAGCGAACACTGAAGCTTTCTTT.

Ten or more counts support this clonotype. CDR3 sequence: CASSYGMGEQYV. As DNA, the CDR3 is TGTGCCAGCAGTTACGGAATGGGCGAGCAGTACGTC. The chain recombines TRBV6-2 or TRBV6-3 with TRBJ2-7; D ambiguous. Trimming stripped 2 bases from V and 6 bases from J, with 8 bases between. Germline loops: CDR1 MNHEY, CDR2 SVGEGT. The CDR3 length is 12 residues.

This sequence joins TRBV5-4 and TRBJ2-3, with D unresolved. Germline V gene sequence: CDR1 SGHNT, CDR2 YYREEE (reference sequence). The V gene lost 1 base and the J gene lost 0 bases, with 12 bases spanning the gap. The CDR3 has 16 amino acids. As DNA, the CDR3 is TGTGCCAGCAGCTTGATAGGACCCTCAAGCACAGATACGCAGTATTTT. Residues: CASSLIGPSSTDTQYF. Combining the CDR3 with reference TRBV5-4 and TRBJ2-3 gives the whole variable domain ETGVTQSPTHLIKTRGQQVTLRCSSQSGHNTVSWYQQALGQGPQFIFQYYREEENGRGNFPPRFSGLQFPNYSSELNVNALELDDSALYLCASSLIGPSSTDTQYFGPGTRLTVL.

The chain uses TRBV7-9 and TRBJ2-2, with D perhaps being TRBD1 or TRBD2 (6 bases each). The germline gives CDR1 SEHNR, CDR2 FQNEAQ (reference sequence). The CDR3 is 15 amino acids. Between the trimmed V and J ends, which lost 5 bases and 2 bases, there was a span of 12 bases. The CDR3 sequence: CASSLWGANTGELFF. The CDR3 region has the DNA TGTGCCAGCAGCCTTTGGGGGGCAAACACCGGGGAGCTGTTTTTT.

The table lists this clonotype with a few counts. The chain couples TRBV6-2 or TRBV6-3 to TRBJ2-1; no clear D gene. Germline loops: CDR1 MNHEY, CDR2 SVGEGT. The CDR3 loop spans 15 amino acids. V shed 5 bases and J shed 7 bases, with 18 bases lying between them. CDR3 protein: CASSQVVSLRNEQFF. CDR3 bases: TGTGCCAGCAGTCAGGTAGTATCCCTTAGGAATGAGCAGTTCTTC.